This TCR beta chain was captured in a study of monozygotic twins with inflammatory bowel disease. The CDR3 totals 15 residues. Germline V lookup: CDR1 SGHTA, CDR2 FQGNSA. Incorporation of UMIs carrying a 6-nucleotide sample barcode was performed by template switching. TCRdb re-analyzed the 5' RACE reads; it lists each CDR3 protein once, without DNA. Its table lists about 160,000 distinct CDR3 sequences. Source material: blood. This TCR came from a human donor with ulcerative colitis or Crohn's disease, or a healthy co-twin of an affected twin (not recorded which). V gene TRBV7-2 combines with J gene TRBJ1-6; with no DNA, the TCRdb D assignment of TRBD1 cannot be verified. CDR3 residues: CAGSLRSVGDSPLHF.